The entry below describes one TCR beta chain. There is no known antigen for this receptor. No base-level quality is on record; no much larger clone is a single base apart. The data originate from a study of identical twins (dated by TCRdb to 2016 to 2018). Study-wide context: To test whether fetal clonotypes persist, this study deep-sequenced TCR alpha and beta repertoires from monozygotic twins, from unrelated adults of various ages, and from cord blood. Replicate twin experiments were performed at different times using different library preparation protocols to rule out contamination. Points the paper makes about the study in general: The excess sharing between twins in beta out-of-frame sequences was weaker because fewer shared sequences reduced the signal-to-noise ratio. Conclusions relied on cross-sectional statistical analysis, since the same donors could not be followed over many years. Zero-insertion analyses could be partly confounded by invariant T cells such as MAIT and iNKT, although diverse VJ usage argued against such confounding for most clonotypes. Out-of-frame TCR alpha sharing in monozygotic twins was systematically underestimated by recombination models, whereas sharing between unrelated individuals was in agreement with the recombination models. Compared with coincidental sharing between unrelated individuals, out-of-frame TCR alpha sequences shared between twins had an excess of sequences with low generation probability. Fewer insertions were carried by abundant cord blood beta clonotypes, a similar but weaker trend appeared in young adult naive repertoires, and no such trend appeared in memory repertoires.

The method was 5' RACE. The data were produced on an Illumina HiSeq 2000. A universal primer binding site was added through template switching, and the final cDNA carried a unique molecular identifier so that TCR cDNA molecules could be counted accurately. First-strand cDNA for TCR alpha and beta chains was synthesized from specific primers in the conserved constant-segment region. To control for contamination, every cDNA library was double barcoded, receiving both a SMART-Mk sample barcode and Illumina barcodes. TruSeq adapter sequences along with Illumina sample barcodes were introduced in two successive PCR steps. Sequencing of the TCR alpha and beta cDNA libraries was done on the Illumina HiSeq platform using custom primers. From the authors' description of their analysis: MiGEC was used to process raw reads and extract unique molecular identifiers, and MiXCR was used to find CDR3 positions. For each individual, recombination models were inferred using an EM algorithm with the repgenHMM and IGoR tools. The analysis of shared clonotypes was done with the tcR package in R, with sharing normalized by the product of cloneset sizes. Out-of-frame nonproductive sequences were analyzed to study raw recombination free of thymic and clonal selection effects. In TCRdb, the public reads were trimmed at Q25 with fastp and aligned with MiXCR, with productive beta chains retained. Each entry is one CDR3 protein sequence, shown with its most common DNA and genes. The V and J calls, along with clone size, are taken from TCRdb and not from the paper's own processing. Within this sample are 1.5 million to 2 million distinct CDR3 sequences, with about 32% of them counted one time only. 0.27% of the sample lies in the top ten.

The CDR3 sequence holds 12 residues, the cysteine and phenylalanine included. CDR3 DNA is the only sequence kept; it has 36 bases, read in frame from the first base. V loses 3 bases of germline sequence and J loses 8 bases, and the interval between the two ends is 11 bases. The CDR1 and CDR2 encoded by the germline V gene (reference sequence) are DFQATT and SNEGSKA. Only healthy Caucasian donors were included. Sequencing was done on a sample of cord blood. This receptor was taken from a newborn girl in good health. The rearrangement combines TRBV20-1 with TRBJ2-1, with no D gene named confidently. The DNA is TGCAGTGCTAGCCCAATTGGATATGAGCAGTTCTTC. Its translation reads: CSASPIGYEQFF.